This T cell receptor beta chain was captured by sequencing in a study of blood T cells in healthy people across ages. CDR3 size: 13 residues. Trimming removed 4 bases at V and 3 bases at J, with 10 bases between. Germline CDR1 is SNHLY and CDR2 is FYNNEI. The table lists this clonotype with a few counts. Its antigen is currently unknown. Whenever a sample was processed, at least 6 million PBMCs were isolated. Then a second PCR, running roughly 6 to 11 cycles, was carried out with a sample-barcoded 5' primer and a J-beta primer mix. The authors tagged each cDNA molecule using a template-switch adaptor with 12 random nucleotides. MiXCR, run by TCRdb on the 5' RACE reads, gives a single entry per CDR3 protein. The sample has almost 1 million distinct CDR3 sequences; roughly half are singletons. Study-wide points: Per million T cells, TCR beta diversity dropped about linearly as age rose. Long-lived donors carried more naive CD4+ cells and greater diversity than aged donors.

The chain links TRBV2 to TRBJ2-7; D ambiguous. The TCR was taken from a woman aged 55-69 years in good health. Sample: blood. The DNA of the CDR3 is TGTGCCAGCAGTGTGGGCTCTCTCTACGAGCAGTACTTC. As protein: CASSVGSLYEQYF.